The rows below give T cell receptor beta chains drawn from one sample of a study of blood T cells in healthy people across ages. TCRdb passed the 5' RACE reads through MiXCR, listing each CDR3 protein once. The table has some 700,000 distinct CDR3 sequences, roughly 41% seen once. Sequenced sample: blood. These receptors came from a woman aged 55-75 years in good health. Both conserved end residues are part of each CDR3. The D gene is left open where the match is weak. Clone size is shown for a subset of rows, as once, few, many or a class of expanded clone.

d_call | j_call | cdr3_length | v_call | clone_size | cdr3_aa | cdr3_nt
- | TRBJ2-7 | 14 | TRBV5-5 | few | CASSQDSWVGEQYF | TGTGCCAGCAGCCAGGACAGCTGGGTGGGCGAGCAGTACTTC
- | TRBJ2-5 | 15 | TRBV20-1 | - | CSARDPQAFQETQYF | TGCAGTGCTAGAGACCCACAGGCGTTCCAAGAGACCCAGTACTTC
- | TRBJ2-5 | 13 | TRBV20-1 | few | CSARSAPGETQYF | TGCAGTGCCAGGTCTGCACCGGGAGAGACCCAGTACTTC
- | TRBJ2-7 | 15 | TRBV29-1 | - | CSVELSGADYNEQYF | TGCAGCGTTGAGTTAAGTGGGGCCGACTACAATGAGCAGTACTTC
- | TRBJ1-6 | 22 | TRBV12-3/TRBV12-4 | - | CASRHLVRGIPTRTSYNSPLHF | TGTGCCAGCAGACATCTAGTCAGGGGCATACCCACCAGAACGTCCTATAATTCACCCCTCCACTTT
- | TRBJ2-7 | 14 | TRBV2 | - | CASSTTARTHEQYF | TGTGCCAGCAGTACCACCGCCAGGACCCACGAGCAGTACTTC
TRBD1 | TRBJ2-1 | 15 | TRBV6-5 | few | CASSPPGTGGDEQFF | TGTGCCAGCAGTCCCCCCGGGACAGGGGGCGACGAGCAGTTCTTC
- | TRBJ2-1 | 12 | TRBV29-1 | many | CSVDLTYNEQFF | TGCAGCGTTGATCTAACCTACAATGAGCAGTTCTTC
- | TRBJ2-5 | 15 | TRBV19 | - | CASSMAAGQQETQYF | TGTGCCAGTAGTATGGCAGCGGGTCAACAAGAGACCCAGTACTTC
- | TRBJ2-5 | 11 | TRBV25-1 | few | CASTEGNEQYF | TGTGCCAGCACCGAAGGAAATGAGCAGTACTTC
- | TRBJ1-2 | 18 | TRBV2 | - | CASTSSHAATRHPYGYTF | TGTGCCAGCACCTCCTCCCATGCAGCAACTAGGCATCCCTATGGCTACACCTTC
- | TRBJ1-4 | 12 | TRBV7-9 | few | CASSSPHFELFF | TGTGCCAGCAGCTCCCCCCACTTCGAACTGTTTTTT
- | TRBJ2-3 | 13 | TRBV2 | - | CASSELGVDTQYF | TGTGCCAGCAGTGAACTGGGGGTAGATACGCAGTATTTT